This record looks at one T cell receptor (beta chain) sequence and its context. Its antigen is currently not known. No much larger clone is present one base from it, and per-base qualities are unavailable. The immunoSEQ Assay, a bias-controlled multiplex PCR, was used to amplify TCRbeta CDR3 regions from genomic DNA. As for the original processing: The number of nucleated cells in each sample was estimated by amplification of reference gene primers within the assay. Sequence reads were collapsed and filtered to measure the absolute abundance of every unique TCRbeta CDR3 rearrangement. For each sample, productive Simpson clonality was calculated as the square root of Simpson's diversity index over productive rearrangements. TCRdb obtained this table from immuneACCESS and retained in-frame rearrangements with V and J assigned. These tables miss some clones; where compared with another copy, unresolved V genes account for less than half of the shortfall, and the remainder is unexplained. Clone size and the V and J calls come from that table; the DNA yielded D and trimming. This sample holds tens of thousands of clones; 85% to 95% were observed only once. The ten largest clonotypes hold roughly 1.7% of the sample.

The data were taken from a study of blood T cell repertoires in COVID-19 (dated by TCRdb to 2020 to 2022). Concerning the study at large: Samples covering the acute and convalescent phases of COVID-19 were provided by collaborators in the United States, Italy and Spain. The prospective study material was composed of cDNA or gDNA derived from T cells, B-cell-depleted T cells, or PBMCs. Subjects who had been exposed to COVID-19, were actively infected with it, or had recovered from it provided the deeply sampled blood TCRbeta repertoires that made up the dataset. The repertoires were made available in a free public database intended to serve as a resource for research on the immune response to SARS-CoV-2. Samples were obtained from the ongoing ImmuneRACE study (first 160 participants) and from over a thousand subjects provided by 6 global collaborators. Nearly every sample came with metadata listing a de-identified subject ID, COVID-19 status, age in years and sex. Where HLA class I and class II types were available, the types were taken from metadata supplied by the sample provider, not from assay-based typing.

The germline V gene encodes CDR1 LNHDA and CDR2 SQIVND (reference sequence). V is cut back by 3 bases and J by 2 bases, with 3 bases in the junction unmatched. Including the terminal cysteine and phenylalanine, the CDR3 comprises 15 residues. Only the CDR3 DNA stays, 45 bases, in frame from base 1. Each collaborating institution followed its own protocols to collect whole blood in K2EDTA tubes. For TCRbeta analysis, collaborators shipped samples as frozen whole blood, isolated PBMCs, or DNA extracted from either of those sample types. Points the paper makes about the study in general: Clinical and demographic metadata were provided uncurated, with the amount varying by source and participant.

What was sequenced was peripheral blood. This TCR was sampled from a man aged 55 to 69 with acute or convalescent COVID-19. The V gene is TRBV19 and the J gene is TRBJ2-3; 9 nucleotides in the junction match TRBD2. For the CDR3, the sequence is CASSIGTSLTDTQYF. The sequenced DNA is TGTGCCAGTAGTATTGGGACTAGCCTCACAGATACGCAGTATTTT. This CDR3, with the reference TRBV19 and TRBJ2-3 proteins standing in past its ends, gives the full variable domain DGGITQSPKYLFRKEGQNVTLSCEQNLNHDAMYWYRQDPGQGLRLIYYSQIVNDFQKGDIAEGYSVSREKKESFPLTVTSAQKNPTAFYLCASSIGTSLTDTQYFGPGTRLTVL.